A single sample is the source of the 5 T cell receptor beta chains below, sequenced in a study of molecular identifiers for immune sequencing clone quantification. TCRdb called the PCR reads again in MiXCR, with one record for every CDR3 protein. The sample holds around 65,000 distinct CDR3 sequences, under 20% seen once. Sequenced: naive CD8+ T cells from blood, with Jurkat cell RNA spiked in. The subset was: FACS-sorted CD8+CD4-CCR7+CD45RA+ naive T cells. Receptors originate from a human donor in good health. Some libraries in this study had Jurkat cell RNA spiked in.

This clonotype was seen at least ten times. This chain connects TRBV11-3 to TRBJ2-7; the D call may be TRBD1 or TRBD2 (5 bases each). Trimming took 2 bases from V and 6 from J, leaving 14 bases between them. CDR1 and CDR2 from the germline V gene are SGHNT and YENEEA. The CDR3 is 14 residues long. CDR3 sequence: CASSLMRGGAEQYF. The DNA of the CDR3 is TGTGCCAGCAGCTTAATGAGGGGTGGAGCCGAGCAGTACTTC.

In its sample, this clonotype was seen many times. V gene TRBV29-1 combines with J gene TRBJ2-2, with a possible D match to TRBD1 (5 bases). V lost 8 bases and J 4 bases, leaving 8 bases between the germline ends. Germline V lookup: CDR1 SQVTM, CDR2 ANQGSEA. The CDR3 has 11 residues. The CDR3 DNA follows: TGCAGCATCGACAGCACCGGGGAGCTGTTTTTT. It translates to CSIDSTGELFF.

This clonotype was detected ten times or more. This chain uses TRBV29-1 with TRBJ1-1; D remains ambiguous. The CDR3 runs 11 residues. CDR1 SQVTM and CDR2 ANQGSEA come from the germline V gene. Trimming removed 4 bases at V and 9 bases at J, with 12 bases between. CDR3 in DNA: TGCAGCGTTGGGGTGGCAGAAAAAGCTTTCTTT. Translating gives CSVGVAEKAFF.

In its sample, this clonotype was seen many times. The rearrangement joins TRBV10-3 to TRBJ1-1, with TRBD1 matching over 7 bases. The CDR3 is 15 amino acids. The germline gives CDR1 ENHRY, CDR2 SYGVKD. V lost 4 bases to trimming and J lost 5 bases; unmatched junction nucleotides: 10. CDR3 sequence: CAISASWTGRTEAFF. The CDR3, as DNA: TGTGCCATCAGTGCGTCTTGGACAGGTCGGACTGAAGCTTTCTTT.

This clonotype was recorded a few times. The chain has TRBV28 and TRBJ1-4; 12 bases are a match to TRBD1. V trimming: 7 bases; J trimming: 5 bases; junction bases outside the gene matches: 5. The CDR3 totals 15 residues. CDR1 is MDHEN, CDR2 SYDVKM, per germline. The CDR3 sequence is CASMGQGASNEKLFF. For the CDR3, the DNA is TGTGCCAGCATGGGACAGGGGGCATCGAATGAAAAACTGTTTTTT.